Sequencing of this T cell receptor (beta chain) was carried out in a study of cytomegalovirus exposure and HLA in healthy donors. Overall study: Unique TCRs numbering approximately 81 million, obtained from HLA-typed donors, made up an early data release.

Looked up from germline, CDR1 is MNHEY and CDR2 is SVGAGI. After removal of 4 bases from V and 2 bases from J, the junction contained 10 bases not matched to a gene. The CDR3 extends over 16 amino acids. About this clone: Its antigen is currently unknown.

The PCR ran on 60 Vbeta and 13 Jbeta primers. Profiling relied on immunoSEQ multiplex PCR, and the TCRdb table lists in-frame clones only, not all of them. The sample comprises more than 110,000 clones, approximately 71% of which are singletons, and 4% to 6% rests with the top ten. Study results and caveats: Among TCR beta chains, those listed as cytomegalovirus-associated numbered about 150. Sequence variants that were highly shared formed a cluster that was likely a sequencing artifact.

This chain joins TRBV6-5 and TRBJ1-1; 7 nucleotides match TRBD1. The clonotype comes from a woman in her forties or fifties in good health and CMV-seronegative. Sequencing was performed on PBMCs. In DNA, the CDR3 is TGTGCCAGCAGTTCAAGGACAGGTTCCCTTAACACTGAAGCTTTCTTT. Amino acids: CASSSRTGSLNTEAFF.